This TCR beta chain was sequenced for a study of cytomegalovirus exposure and HLA in healthy donors. V lost 1 base, J lost 3 bases, and 9 bases stayed unmatched. Germline V gives CDR1 KGHSH, CDR2 LQKENI. This CDR3 is 17 amino acids long. Produced via immunoSEQ multiplex PCR; TCRdb's table is partial and in-frame only. Of about 180,000 clones listed, roughly 86% are singletons. The donors formed part of the approximately 120-subject validation cohort, distinct from the roughly 660-subject first cohort. V usage is TRBV18 and J usage is TRBJ2-7, with TRBD2 matching 10 bases. This TCR was sampled from a man aged 18 to 29 in good health and CMV-seropositive. Sequencing was done on a sample of PBMCs. The CDR3 reads CASSPLPSGRVYYEQYF. The CDR3 DNA is TGTGCCAGCTCACCACTCCCCAGCGGGAGGGTTTACTACGAGCAGTACTTC.